The clone carrying this TCR beta chain was detected a few times. Its antigen is as yet unknown. The V and J ends lost 0 bases and 5 bases respectively, with 14 bases between them. The CDR3 has 15 residues. Germline CDR1 SGHNT, CDR2 YYREEE (reference sequence). The sample belongs to a study of tumor-infiltrating lymphocytes in localized non-small cell lung cancer. The table came from immunoSEQ multiplex PCR; TCRdb's copy has only in-frame clones and leaves some out. This sample has approximately 15,000 clones, with about 65% found just once. Study-wide results and limits: Available tissue quantity limited TCR sequencing to a patient subset. Higher tumor T cell infiltration than in uninvolved lung was supported by TCRbeta sequencing.

The sequenced material came from lung tumor tissue. The TCR originated in a human donor with non-small cell lung cancer. The genes are TRBV5-4 and TRBJ1-1, with D possibly matching TRBD1 (5 bases). The CDR3 region has the DNA TGTGCCAGCAGCTTGGCCGGGGGGGTAGGGACTGAAGCTTTCTTT. It translates to CASSLAGGVGTEAFF.